In this sample, the clone carrying this T cell receptor (beta chain) turned up many times. The antigen remains undetermined. This entry is derived from a study of Graves' ophthalmopathy and Graves' hyperthyroidism. General study findings and limits: Blood samples also showed most expanded thyroid clonotypes exceeding 0.001 frequency.

Diagnoses were established from clinical symptoms, serum thyroxine, TRAb, thyroid ultrasound and orbital computed tomography. A volume of about 9.7 ml of fresh peripheral blood supplied the PBMCs. The CDR3 is 12 amino acids. V shed 4 bases and J shed 6 bases, with 9 bases lying between them. Germline CDR1 and CDR2: LNHDA and SQIVND (reference sequence). Using RNA transcripts, the TCR beta CDR3 regions were amplified. Second-round multiplex PCR came after a first-round RT-PCR that employed HTBI primers. In TCRdb, the multiplex PCR reads were re-called with MiXCR into one record per CDR3 protein. The sample lists about 380,000 distinct CDR3 sequences; approximately 15% were seen once.

This receptor was identified in a young woman with stable Graves' hyperthyroidism. Sequenced sample: peripheral blood. V usage is TRBV19 and J usage is TRBJ2-5; D is possibly TRBD1 or TRBD2 (5 bases each). In DNA form, the CDR3 reads TGTGCCAGTAGTAGAGAGGGGAAGACCCAGTACTTC. Protein sequence: CASSREGKTQYF.